These T cell receptor beta chains were read from a single sample in a study of T-cell memory formation after mild COVID-19. One entry per CDR3 protein results from TCRdb running MiXCR on the 5' RACE reads. The table has 470,000 or so distinct CDR3 sequences, about a sixth seen once. The sequencing sample was made of PBMCs or a T cell subset sorted from them (not recorded which). The receptors were sampled from a man aged 18 to 30 who had mild COVID-19 (a few samples of this study predate the infection). Cell type and time point are not known. CDR3s include the opening cysteine and the closing phenylalanine or tryptophan. The order of the fields is J gene, clone size, D gene, V gene, CDR3 protein, CDR3 DNA. The D gene is left open where the match is weak. The size field is filled for only some rows; it gives once, few, many or a size class.

TRBJ2-5,many,.,TRBV7-9,CASSLNGGYRETQYF,TGTGCCAGCAGCTTGAATGGCGGTTACAGGGAGACCCAGTACTTC
TRBJ2-7,few,.,TRBV5-5,CASSLGRKDYEQYF,TGTGCCAGCAGCTTGGGCAGAAAGGACTACGAGCAGTACTTC
TRBJ1-6,few,.,TRBV4-3,CASSQESQPSPLHF,TGCGCCAGCAGCCAAGAGTCGCAGCCATCACCCCTCCACTTT
TRBJ1-3,.,.,TRBV28,CASMVGSGNTIYF,TGTGCCAGCATGGTCGGATCCGGAAACACCATATATTTT
TRBJ2-5,.,.,TRBV7-2,CASSPGTTFETQYF,TGTGCCAGCAGCCCCGGGACAACCTTCGAGACCCAGTACTTC
TRBJ1-6,few,.,TRBV5-5,CASNLAGLYNSPLHF,TGTGCCAGCAACCTTGCGGGACTGTATAATTCACCCCTCCACTTT
TRBJ2-3,.,.,TRBV7-3,CASSLTGQRADTQYF,TGTGCCAGCAGCTTAACGGGCCAGCGGGCAGATACGCAGTATTTT
TRBJ1-1,once,.,TRBV7-2,CASSRVFRSEAFF,TGTGCCAGCAGCCGGGTCTTTAGATCCGAAGCTTTCTTT
TRBJ2-1,many,TRBD2,TRBV7-7,CASSLGTSGGNEQFF,TGTGCTAGCAGCTTAGGGACTAGCGGCGGCAATGAGCAGTTCTTC
TRBJ1-4,.,.,TRBV12-3/TRBV12-4,CASSFYRATNEKLFF,TGTGCCAGCAGTTTTTATAGGGCAACTAATGAAAAACTGTTTTTT
TRBJ1-2,many,.,TRBV7-2,CASSLHRDYGYTF,TGTGCCAGCAGCTTACACAGGGACTATGGCTACACCTTC
TRBJ2-3,.,.,TRBV11-3,CASSPMWTPEGTDTQYF,TGTGCCAGCAGCCCGATGTGGACCCCTGAAGGCACAGATACGCAGTATTTT
TRBJ1-1,.,.,TRBV5-1,CASSEPGQTEAFF,TGCGCCAGCAGTGAACCGGGGCAGACTGAAGCTTTCTTT
TRBJ2-1,.,.,TRBV4-3,CASSQEPGTSYNEQFF,TGCGCCAGCAGCCAAGAACCGGGGACCTCCTACAATGAGCAGTTCTTC
TRBJ1-5,.,.,TRBV7-9,CASSLNGPNQPQHF,TGTGCCAGCAGCTTAAATGGTCCTAATCAGCCCCAGCATTTT
TRBJ1-6,.,.,TRBV7-3,CASSFFGSPLHF,TGTGCCAGCAGCTTCTTCGGTTCACCCCTCCACTTT
TRBJ2-7,.,TRBD2,TRBV5-1,CASSPIGWEGPIYEQYF,TGCGCCAGCAGCCCCATAGGCTGGGAGGGGCCAATCTACGAGCAGTACTTC
TRBJ1-3,.,.,TRBV7-2,CASSQTRILSGNTIYF,TGTGCCAGCAGCCAGACACGCATCCTCTCTGGAAACACCATATATTTT
TRBJ2-1,.,TRBD2,TRBV7-9,CASSLRPSGADYNEQFF,TGTGCCAGCAGCTTAAGGCCTAGCGGCGCCGACTACAATGAGCAGTTCTTC
TRBJ1-4,.,.,TRBV7-6,CASSTVPEEKLFF,TGTGCCAGCAGCACAGTGCCCGAGGAAAAACTGTTTTTT
TRBJ1-5,few,TRBD1,TRBV6-1,CASSEPVGQEGQPQHF,TGTGCCAGCAGTGAACCTGTTGGACAGGAGGGCCAGCCCCAGCATTTT
TRBJ2-7,.,.,TRBV4-2,CASSQDRRADEQYF,TGTGCCAGCAGCCAAGATAGGAGAGCGGACGAGCAGTACTTC
TRBJ2-2,.,.,TRBV5-1,CASSPRTDTGELFF,TGCGCCAGCAGCCCGAGGACAGACACCGGGGAGCTGTTTTTT